The clone carrying this TCR beta chain came up a few times. Its antigen is unknown. Only in-frame clones appear in the TCRdb table, and some are missing; sequencing was by immunoSEQ multiplex PCR. The sample shows around 40,000 clones, approximately 90% of them seen only once. These data come from a study of OX40 agonist ivuxolimab in advanced cancers. Study summary: An agonistic anti-OX40 (CD134) antibody, ivuxolimab, was used to treat the patients.

Study findings and constraints: Among the lowest levels of clonal expansion were found in partial responders at 0.1-3.0 mg/kg. In general, CD8+ T cells held more expanded clones than CD4+ did, on average. Antigen targets of the expanded peripheral T cells went undetermined.

Material: CD4+ or CD8+ T cells sorted from blood, obtained in a trial of the OX40 agonist ivuxolimab. The sequence was collected from an adult with an advanced solid tumor such as melanoma, head and neck, liver or kidney cancer.

CDR3 DNA sequence: TGCGCCAGCAGCCAAGATGACCCCCGGAGGGGCCAGTACTTC. It is translated as CASSQDDPRRGQYF. The chain recombines TRBV4-1 with TRBJ2-5; the D gene is possibly TRBD2 (6 bases). The CDR3 length is 14 residues. Between the trimmed V and J ends, which lost 0 bases and 10 bases, there was a span of 15 bases. In germline, CDR1 is MGHRA, CDR2 YSYEKL.